The source of this T cell receptor beta chain is a study of Graves' ophthalmopathy and Graves' hyperthyroidism. Overall study context: The blood sample was drawn at first diagnosis and before any treatment. General study points: In predicting ophthalmopathy progression, the model reached about 71% sensitivity and roughly 75% specificity. Appearing in blood as well were most expanded thyroid clonotypes above 0.001 frequency.

With 5 bases clipped from V and 0 bases from J, the junction kept 10 bases outside the gene matches. Germline-derived CDR1 and CDR2 are SEHNR and FQNEAQ (reference sequence). This CDR3 is built from 18 residues. RNA transcripts provided the template for amplifying TCR beta CDR3 regions. First-round RT-PCR used HTBI primers; second-round multiplex PCR followed. TCRdb reprocessed the multiplex PCR reads with MiXCR, giving one entry per CDR3 protein. The sample contains 650,000 to 900,000 distinct CDR3 sequences, 40% of which appear only once. This clonotype was counted once. Its antigen is as yet unknown. Because the CDR3 is missing its conserved closing phenylalanine or tryptophan, this is likely a read error. Diagnoses were established from clinical symptoms, serum thyroxine, TRAb, thyroid ultrasound and orbital computed tomography.

This receptor was obtained from an adult man with Graves' ophthalmopathy. Material for sequencing was peripheral blood. The rearrangement uses TRBV7-9 and TRBJ2-3; 11 bases are a match to TRBD2. For the CDR3, the DNA is TGTGCCAGCAGCGAGCCACTAGCGGGGGATTCTAGCACAGATACGCAGTATGTT. Its translation: CASSEPLAGDSSTDTQYV.